The entry below gives a single TCR beta chain sequence along with its context. No cognate antigen has been identified for it. No much larger clone exists at a distance of one base, and base qualities are not known. The library was obtained by RT-PCR. The sequencer listed for this sample is NextSeq 550. TCRdb redid the processing of the public reads, applying fastp at Q25 and MiXCR, and retained in-frame beta chains. One record per CDR3 amino acid sequence lists the most common genes and DNA. In all, the sample holds tens of thousands of distinct CDR3 sequences, and roughly a third of those were seen once. The ten largest clones represent around 76% of the sample. Unmatched junction bases come to 10, with V trimmed by 10 bases and J by 2 bases. The CDR3, cysteine through phenylalanine, is 15 amino acids long. Of all the DNA, just the CDR3 is kept, 45 bases in frame from base 1. The germline V gene specifies ENHRY as CDR1 and SYGVKD as CDR2.

The sample originates from a study of patients and donors after allogeneic stem cell transplantation (dated by TCRdb to the early 2020s). The sequence was obtained from a human donor who was either an allogeneic HSCT recipient or a stem cell or donor lymphocyte infusion donor (not recorded which). It is not recorded whose cells these are; they may come from a transplant donor. The sequence joins TRBV10-3 to TRBJ1-5; 8 middle bases align to TRBD1. The sample comprised blood, either unsorted or a sorted T cell fraction (not recorded which). The nucleotide sequence is TGTGCCACCGAACAGGGGGGTAGGGGCAATCAGCCCCAGCATTTT. Its protein reads: CATEQGGRGNQPQHF.